The source of this TCR beta chain is a study of PD-1 blockade in classical Hodgkin lymphoma. The study's findings and limits: The authors have not defined what causes the repertoire differences, possibly disease activity or prior therapy. Diversity similar to that of newly diagnosed patients was seen at baseline in complete responders.

The germline gives CDR1 LGHNA, CDR2 YNFKEQ. The length of the CDR3 is 15 residues. Trimming left V 0 bases short and J 2 bases short, with 10 bases between. Sequenced by immunoSEQ multiplex PCR; TCRdb stores in-frame clones only, minus some. The sample comprises about 24,000 clones, about 83% of which are singletons, and over 1.5% rests with the top ten. Regarding this clone: Its antigen is undetermined.

Relapse was seen in all patients after autologous stem cell transplantation, and brentuximab vedotin exposure was variable. Isolation of CD4+ T cells from thawed PBMCs was performed by magnetic negative selection. This chain joins TRBV4-2 and TRBJ1-1; D not certain. Specimen: CD4+ T cells from blood, collected at baseline. The TCR was taken from a human donor with classical Hodgkin lymphoma. This chain's CDR3 is CASSQDRSRNTEAFF. Here the CDR3 DNA reads TGTGCCAGCAGCCAAGATCGGAGCAGAAACACTGAAGCTTTCTTT.